This T cell receptor (beta chain) emerged from a study of T cell changes during pregnancy in multiple sclerosis. Libraries were prepared by immunoSEQ multiplex PCR; TCRdb keeps only in-frame clonotypes and omits some of them. There are about 75,000 clones in the sample; 94% occur only once, and less than 0.15% lies in the top ten. CDR3 length: 12 amino acids. V lost 6 bases to trimming and J lost 7 bases, with 12 bases between them. CDR1 is MNHNS, CDR2 SASEGT, per germline. The material sequenced was CD4+ T cells from peripheral blood mononuclear cells, taken after pregnancy. The J gene is TRBJ1-2, the V gene TRBV6-1; a possible D gene is TRBD1 (5 bases). The receptor was derived from a female donor with multiple sclerosis, enrolled in a pregnancy study. The CDR3 DNA reads TGTGCCAGCAGGTGGGCAGGGCCTGGCTACACCTTC. Its protein is CASRWAGPGYTF.